This T cell receptor (beta chain) was retrieved from a study of T cells in Graves' hyperthyroidism and ophthalmopathy. This clonotype was seen just once. The junction differs from germline at one of its ends, possibly a read error. The TCR beta CDR3 regions underwent amplification using RNA transcripts as the source. In the first-round RT-PCR of the TCR CDR3, the HTBI primer set was used. From the multiplex PCR reads, TCRdb called clonotypes with MiXCR, one entry per CDR3 protein. The table shows more than 300,000 distinct CDR3 sequences, with around 14% occurring only once. The germline V gene encodes CDR1 GTSNPN and CDR2 SVGIG (reference sequence). This CDR3 is 13 amino acids long.

The rearrangement joins TRBV30 to TRBJ1-1; D gene unclear. Sequenced sample: blood. The TCR originated in an older woman with Graves' hyperthyroidism. CDR3 nucleotide sequence: TGTGCCCGGAGTGTGCGGATGAACACTGAAGCTTTCTTT. It yields the protein CARSVRMNTEAFF.